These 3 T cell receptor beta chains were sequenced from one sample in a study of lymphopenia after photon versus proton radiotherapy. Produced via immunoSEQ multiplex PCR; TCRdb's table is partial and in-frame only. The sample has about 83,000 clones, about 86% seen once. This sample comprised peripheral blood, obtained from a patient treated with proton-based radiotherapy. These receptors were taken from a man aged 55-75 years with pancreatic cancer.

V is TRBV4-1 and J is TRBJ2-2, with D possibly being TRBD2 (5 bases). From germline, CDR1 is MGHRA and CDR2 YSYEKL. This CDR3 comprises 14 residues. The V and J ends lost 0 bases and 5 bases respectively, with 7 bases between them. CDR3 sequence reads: CASSQDRRTGELFF. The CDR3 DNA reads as TGCGCCAGCAGCCAAGATCGGAGGACCGGGGAGCTGTTTTTT.

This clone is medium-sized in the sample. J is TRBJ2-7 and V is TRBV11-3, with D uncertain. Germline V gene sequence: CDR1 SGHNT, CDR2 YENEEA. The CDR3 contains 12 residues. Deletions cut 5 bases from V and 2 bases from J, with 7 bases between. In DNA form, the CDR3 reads TGTGCCAGCAGCGCCCATGCCTACGAGCAGTACTTC. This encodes CASSAHAYEQYF.

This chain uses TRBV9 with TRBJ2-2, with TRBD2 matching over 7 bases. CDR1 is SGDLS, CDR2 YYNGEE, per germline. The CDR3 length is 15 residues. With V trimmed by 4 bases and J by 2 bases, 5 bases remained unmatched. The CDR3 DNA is TGTGCCAGCAGCCCAACGGGACTAAACACCGGGGAGCTGTTTTTT. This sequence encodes CASSPTGLNTGELFF.